This T cell receptor (beta chain) appears in the sequencing data of a study of vaccination effects on CD4 cells after COVID-19. This clone turned up a few times. Its antigen remains unknown. Within the ViraFEST assay, antigen-specific CD4+ T cells underwent expansion with viral peptide pools prior to sequencing. CD4+ T cell isolation took place after 10 days of culture. Two doses of BNT162b2 or mRNA-1273 vaccine were administered to participants. Profiled with immunoSEQ multiplex PCR; TCRdb holds only in-frame clones, not every one. The sample carries 20,000 to 30,000 clones, almost 70% recorded once. CDR1 and CDR2 (germline): MNHEY, SMNVEV (reference sequence). V was shortened by 5 bases and J by 8 bases, with 18 bases between the two germline ends. CDR3 length: 15 amino acids.

The chain uses TRBV27 and TRBJ2-2; the D gene is possibly TRBD1 (5 bases). The starting material was CD4+ T cells from PBMCs cultured with SARS-CoV-2 spike peptides, obtained after COVID-19 vaccination. The sequence was obtained from a human donor who received a COVID-19 vaccine. The chain's CDR3 is CASSPRQLDSGELFF. CDR3 DNA sequence: TGTGCCAGCAGTCCCAGACAGTTAGATTCGGGGGAGCTGTTTTTT.